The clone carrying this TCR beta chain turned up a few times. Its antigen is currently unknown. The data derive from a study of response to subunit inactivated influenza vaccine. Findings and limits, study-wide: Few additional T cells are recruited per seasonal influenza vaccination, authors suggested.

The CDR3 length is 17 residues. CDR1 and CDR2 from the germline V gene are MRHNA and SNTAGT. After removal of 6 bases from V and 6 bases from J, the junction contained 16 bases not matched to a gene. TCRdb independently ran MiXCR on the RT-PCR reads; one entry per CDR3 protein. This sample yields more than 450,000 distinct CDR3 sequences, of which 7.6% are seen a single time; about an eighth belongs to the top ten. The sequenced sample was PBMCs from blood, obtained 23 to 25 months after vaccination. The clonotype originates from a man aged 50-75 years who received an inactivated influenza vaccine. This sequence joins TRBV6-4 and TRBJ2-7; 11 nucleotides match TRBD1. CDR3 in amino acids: CASRVWDRGFLGVEQYF. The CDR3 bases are TGTGCCAGCAGGGTCTGGGACAGGGGGTTCCTCGGCGTCGAGCAGTACTTC.